Each of the 3 T cell receptor beta chains below was sequenced from the same sample in a study of control samples from healthy donors and cancer patients. Here immunoSEQ multiplex PCR was the method, and the copy in TCRdb shows in-frame clones only, minus some. The data contain over 45,000 clones, around 94% of them singletons. The sample taken for sequencing was PBMCs. Every receptor here comes from a man aged 30 to 45 with colorectal cancer.

The rearrangement links TRBV3-1 (or the pseudogene TRBV3-2) to TRBJ2-7, with 12 nucleotides matching TRBD1. Germline CDR1 and CDR2: LGHDT and YNNKEL (reference sequence). The CDR3 totals 19 residues. V was pared by 3 bases and J by 2 bases, with 14 bases of the junction left unmatched. The CDR3 loop reads CASSHSGTGGVSMAYEQYF. DNA for the CDR3: TGTGCCAGCAGCCATTCCGGGACAGGGGGCGTCTCCATGGCCTACGAGCAGTACTTC.

This rearrangement joins TRBV12-3 or TRBV12-4 to TRBJ1-5, with D uncertain. V shed 1 base and J shed 1 base, with 2 bases lying between them. The CDR3 has 13 residues. CDR3 in amino acids: CASSLVSNQPQHF. The CDR3 nucleotides read TGTGCCAGCAGTTTAGTCAGCAATCAGCCCCAGCATTTT.

The chain carries TRBV5-1 and TRBJ1-5; D is uncertain. Germline V lookup: CDR1 SGHRS, CDR2 YFSETQ. With 0 bases removed from V and 2 bases from J, the gap between germline ends came to 9 bases. The CDR3 is 15 amino acids. CDR3 sequence (DNA): TGCGCCAGCAGCTTGGACAGCCGGGGCAATCAGCCCCAGCATTTT. Translation gives CASSLDSRGNQPQHF.